This T cell receptor (beta chain) was retrieved from a study of blood T cell repertoires in COVID-19. Study information: T cells, B-cell-depleted T cells, or PBMCs provided the cDNA or gDNA that served as material.

Looked up from germline, CDR1 is KGHSH and CDR2 is LQKENI. The V end was cut by 1 base, the J end by 5 bases, with 9 bases between. This CDR3 comprises 15 residues. In the original analysis: Counts of nucleated cells, estimated from reference gene primer amplification, were obtained. Libraries were prepared by immunoSEQ multiplex PCR; TCRdb keeps only in-frame clonotypes and omits some of them. V and J calls and clone size are given by that table; D and trimming were obtained from the DNA. The sample yields over 90,000 clones, approximately 80% seen once. This TCR came from a man older than 75 with COVID-19, enrolled during active disease. Sequencing was performed on peripheral blood. J is TRBJ1-6 and V is TRBV18; maybe TRBD1 (5 bases). The CDR3 sequence is CASSPLGPDNSPLHF. The CDR3 nucleotides read TGTGCCAGCTCACCACTGGGGCCCGATAATTCACCCCTCCACTTT.